The rows below give T cell receptor beta chains drawn from one sample of a study of blood T cell repertoires in COVID-19. Here immunoSEQ multiplex PCR was the method, and the copy in TCRdb shows in-frame clones only, minus some. In the table there are about 380,000 clones, about 88% of which are singletons. What was sequenced was PBMCs or T cells enriched from blood (not recorded which). The receptors derive from a woman younger than 35 who had recovered from COVID-19. Each CDR3 is given with its conserved first and last residue. D genes are given only for firm matches. Some rows have no size entry. The others give once, few or many, or a class for an expanded clone.

TRBV28	TRBJ1-4	NA	NA	CASSSSGSGGNEKLFF	TGTGCCAGCAGTAGTTCCGGTTCGGGGGGCAATGAAAAACTGTTTTTT
TRBV4-1	TRBJ2-7	TRBD2	NA	CASSQGGGYEQYF	TGCGCCAGCAGCCAAGGCGGGGGCTACGAGCAGTACTTC
TRBV7-2	TRBJ2-3	TRBD2	NA	CASSLAAGADTQYF	TGTGCCAGCAGCCTAGCGGCCGGGGCAGATACGCAGTATTTT
TRBV3-1/TRBV3-2	TRBJ2-7	TRBD2	NA	CASSQEIGGLFLHF	TGTGCCAGCAGCCAAGAGATCGGGGGGTTATTTCTGCACTTC
TRBV28	TRBJ2-1	TRBD2	NA	CASSGRVNEQFF	TGTGCCAGCTCAGGGAGGGTCAATGAGCAGTTCTTC
TRBV30	TRBJ2-1	NA	NA	CAWGGEQGPYNEQFF	TGTGCCTGGGGGGGTGAACAGGGCCCCTACAATGAGCAGTTCTTC
TRBV13	TRBJ2-7	TRBD1	NA	CASSLEGQTYEQYF	TGTGCCAGCAGCTTAGAGGGACAGACCTACGAGCAGTACTTC
TRBV28	TRBJ1-2	NA	NA	CASSLRPGRLRVEYGYTF	TGTGCCAGCAGCCTGAGGCCGGGCCGATTGCGGGTCGAGTATGGCTACACCTTC
TRBV19	TRBJ2-3	NA	NA	CASSKILPLPTDTQYF	TGTGCCAGTAGTAAAATTCTCCCTCTACCCACAGATACGCAGTATTTT
TRBV4-1	TRBJ1-1	TRBD1	NA	CASSQEGTAPGEAFF	TGCGCCAGCAGCCAAGAAGGGACAGCCCCCGGGGAAGCTTTCTTT
TRBV7-9	TRBJ2-3	NA	NA	CASSPPSDTQYF	TGTGCCAGCAGCCCCCCCTCGGATACGCAGTATTTT
TRBV27	TRBJ2-7	TRBD2	NA	CASSLRLAGGPYEQYF	TGTGCCAGCAGTTTACGACTAGCGGGGGGGCCCTACGAGCAGTACTTC
TRBV5-1	TRBJ1-4	NA	NA	CASSLAPGSEKLFF	TGCGCCAGCAGCTTGGCCCCTGGGAGCGAAAAACTGTTTTTT
TRBV30	TRBJ2-3	TRBD2	NA	CAWSPAGADTQYF	TGTGCCTGGAGCCCAGCGGGGGCAGATACGCAGTATTTT
TRBV21-1	TRBJ2-1	NA	NA	CASSAGTSGGDNEQFF	TGTGCCAGCAGCGCAGGGACTAGCGGGGGGGACAATGAGCAGTTCTTC
TRBV13	TRBJ1-2	TRBD1	NA	CASSTYRGLGYGYTF	TGTGCCAGCAGCACCTACAGGGGCCTAGGCTATGGCTACACCTTC
TRBV2	TRBJ1-2	NA	NA	CASLRDTSYGYTF	TGTGCCAGCCTCCGGGACACGAGCTATGGCTACACCTTC
TRBV29-1	TRBJ2-7	TRBD1	NA	CSAGTGETYEQYF	TGCAGCGCCGGGACAGGGGAAACCTACGAGCAGTACTTC
TRBV29-1	TRBJ2-2	TRBD1	once	CSADGDRANTGELFF	TGCAGCGCCGACGGGGACAGGGCGAACACCGGGGAGCTGTTTTTT
TRBV27	TRBJ1-1	NA	NA	CASSPLWGGTEAFF	TGTGCCAGCAGCCCCCTTTGGGGAGGCACTGAAGCTTTCTTT
TRBV5-1	TRBJ2-5	TRBD2	NA	CASSLLSSPRGGAGETQYF	TGCGCCAGCAGCTTGCTATCCTCTCCGCGCGGGGGGGCTGGGGAGACCCAGTACTTC
TRBV7-9	TRBJ1-1	NA	NA	CASSLGTAEAFF	TGTGCCAGCAGCTTAGGAACAGCTGAAGCTTTCTTT
TRBV9	TRBJ2-5	NA	NA	CASSRGGQETQYF	TGTGCCAGCAGCCGGGGTGGTCAAGAGACCCAGTACTTC
TRBV12-3/TRBV12-4	TRBJ1-2	NA	NA	CASSFDLGGYTF	TGTGCCAGCAGTTTTGACTTAGGCGGCTACACCTTC
TRBV6-5	TRBJ1-5	NA	NA	CASRLRDSNQPQHF	TGTGCCAGCAGGTTAAGAGATAGCAATCAGCCCCAGCATTTT
TRBV6-4	TRBJ1-6	TRBD1	NA	CASSEQGNNSPLHF	TGTGCCAGCAGTGAACAGGGGAATAATTCACCCCTCCACTTT
TRBV10-1	TRBJ2-1	TRBD2	NA	CASSDQGLAGVYNEQFF	TGCGCCAGCAGTGACCAAGGACTAGCGGGGGTCTACAATGAGCAGTTCTTC
TRBV10-1	TRBJ2-5	NA	NA	CASSEPTEYEETQYF	TGCGCCAGCAGTGAGCCGACAGAGTACGAAGAGACCCAGTACTTC
TRBV9	TRBJ1-3	NA	once	CASSALGDPGNTIYF	TGTGCCAGCAGCGCACTCGGGGATCCTGGAAACACCATATATTTT
TRBV6-5	TRBJ1-2	NA	NA	CASSYSGTSNYGYTF	TGTGCCAGCAGTTACTCGGGCACCTCCAACTATGGCTACACCTTC
TRBV3-1/TRBV3-2	TRBJ1-6	NA	few	CASSQARWGGTTYNSPLHF	TGTGCCAGCAGCCAAGCAAGATGGGGGGGGACCACCTATAATTCACCCCTCCACTTT
TRBV19	TRBJ1-2	TRBD1	NA	CASSPLLLGQGNYGYTF	TGTGCCAGTAGTCCTCTCCTATTGGGACAGGGAAACTATGGCTACACCTTC
TRBV23-1	TRBJ1-2	NA	NA	CASSHGTLLNYGYTF	TGCGCCAGCAGTCACGGGACACTCCTTAACTATGGCTACACCTTC
TRBV7-3	TRBJ2-2	NA	NA	CASSLNPSGMNTGELFF	TGTGCCAGCAGCTTAAATCCCTCAGGGATGAACACCGGGGAGCTGTTTTTT
TRBV5-5	TRBJ1-2	TRBD1	NA	CASSLGRETGPDGYTF	TGTGCCAGCAGCTTGGGGCGAGAGACAGGGCCCGACGGCTACACCTTC
TRBV6-1	TRBJ2-1	NA	once	CASTEAAVSSYNEQFF	TGTGCCAGCACCGAAGCAGCGGTTTCCTCCTACAATGAGCAGTTCTTC
TRBV19	TRBJ2-1	TRBD1	NA	CASSIVGQGWNEQFF	TGTGCCAGTAGTATAGTGGGACAGGGGTGGAATGAGCAGTTCTTC
TRBV12-5	TRBJ1-5	TRBD1	few	CASGGTGYNQPQHF	TGTGCTAGTGGTGGGACAGGCTACAATCAGCCCCAGCATTTT
TRBV30	TRBJ1-5	TRBD1	NA	CAWSGTGGQPQHF	TGTGCCTGGAGTGGGACAGGGGGACAGCCCCAGCATTTT
TRBV28	TRBJ1-2	TRBD1	NA	CASSSGTGSYGYTF	TGTGCCAGCAGTTCCGGGACAGGGAGTTATGGCTACACCTTC
TRBV11-3	TRBJ1-6	NA	NA	CVKTGGRNSPLHF	TGTGTCAAGACCGGGGGAAGGAATTCACCCCTCCACTTT
TRBV18	TRBJ1-2	NA	NA	CASSPTIPSDYGYTF	TGTGCCAGCTCACCAACTATCCCCTCCGACTATGGCTACACCTTC
TRBV28	TRBJ2-2	NA	NA	CASSRTQGDTGELFF	TGTGCCAGCAGCCGAACCCAGGGTGACACCGGGGAGCTGTTTTTT
TRBV11-3	TRBJ2-1	TRBD2	NA	CASSPRTSGDYNEQFF	TGTGCCAGCAGCCCTCGGACTAGCGGGGACTACAATGAGCAGTTCTTC
TRBV19	TRBJ2-6	NA	NA	CASRNNRASGANVLTF	TGTGCCAGTAGGAATAACAGGGCCTCTGGGGCCAACGTCCTGACTTTC
TRBV5-1	TRBJ1-3	TRBD1	NA	CASSLTGGSGNTIYF	TGCGCCAGCAGCTTGACAGGGGGCAGTGGAAACACCATATATTTT
TRBV19	TRBJ1-5	TRBD1	NA	CASSVTGGPFQPQHF	TGTGCCAGTAGTGTCACAGGGGGCCCCTTTCAGCCCCAGCATTTT
TRBV5-1	TRBJ2-7	TRBD1	NA	CASTHGTGGAEQYF	TGCGCCAGCACTCATGGGACAGGGGGCGCAGAGCAGTACTTC
TRBV5-8	TRBJ1-1	NA	NA	CASSLIWQNTEAFF	TGTGCCAGCAGCTTGATCTGGCAGAACACTGAAGCTTTCTTT